This T cell receptor (beta chain) originates from a study of T cell responses to AZD1222 COVID-19 vaccine. The method was immunoSEQ multiplex PCR; TCRdb's version includes in-frame clones alone and lacks a portion of them. The table records 80,000 to 100,000 clones, just over 85% of them present only once. Overall study results and limits: There were mostly white British donors and more females than males, and clonal diversity was possibly underestimated. Among spike-specific TCRs, nearly half reportedly target unmutated variant regions.

A word on this clone: The antigen is not known.

V was clipped by 0 bases and J by 1 base, with 9 bases between them. The CDR3 runs to 15 residues. Germline V gene data show CDR1 as LGHNA and CDR2 as YSLEER. Sample: peripheral blood, taken on day 0 of MenACWY control vaccination. The sequence was obtained from an adult in good health. V and J are TRBV4-3 and TRBJ1-1; unclear D gene. CDR3 protein: CASSQDRAGNTEAFF. DNA of the CDR3: TGCGCCAGCAGCCAAGATCGGGCGGGGAACACTGAAGCTTTCTTT.